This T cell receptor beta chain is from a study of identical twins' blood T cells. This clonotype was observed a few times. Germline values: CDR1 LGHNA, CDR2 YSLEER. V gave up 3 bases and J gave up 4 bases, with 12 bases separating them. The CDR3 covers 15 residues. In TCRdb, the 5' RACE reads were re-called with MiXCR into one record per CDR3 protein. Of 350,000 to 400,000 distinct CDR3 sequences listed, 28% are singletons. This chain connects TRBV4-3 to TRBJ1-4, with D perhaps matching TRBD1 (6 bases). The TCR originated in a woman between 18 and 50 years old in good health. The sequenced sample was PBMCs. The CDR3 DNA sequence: TGCGCCAGCAGCCATCACAGGGCCATTAATGAAAAACTGTTTTTT. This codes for CASSHHRAINEKLFF.